Described below is a single TCR beta chain sequence and its context. The antigen remains undetermined. The sample belongs to a study of OX40 agonist ivuxolimab in advanced cancers. Germline V lookup: CDR1 ENHRY, CDR2 SYGVKD. The CDR3 has 14 residues. The J segment lost 5 bases and the V segment lost 6 bases, leaving 4 bases of the junction unmatched. TCRdb keeps only in-frame clones here, not all; method: immunoSEQ multiplex PCR. The table lists 65,000 to 90,000 clones, more than 75% of them singletons. General observations from the study: People who partly responded at 0.1-3.0 mg/kg had some of the least clonal expansion seen.

The material was CD4+ or CD8+ T cells sorted from blood, obtained in a trial of the OX40 agonist ivuxolimab. This TCR was sampled from an adult with an advanced solid tumor such as melanoma, head and neck, liver or kidney cancer. This chain links TRBV10-3 with TRBJ1-2; the match to TRBD1 covers 12 bases. CDR3 sequence reads: CAISGTGGSYGYTF. The CDR3 DNA reads as TGTGCCATCAGCGGGACAGGGGGCTCGTATGGCTACACCTTC.